This TCR beta chain was identified during a study of early T cells in non-severe SARS-CoV-2 infection. Researchers tagged individual cDNA molecules with unique molecular identifiers. In TCRdb, the 5' RACE reads were re-called with MiXCR into one record per CDR3 protein. The table has 30,000 to 40,000 distinct CDR3 sequences, 5.5% seen once. This clonotype was detected ten times or more. This receptor was identified in an adult who was a healthcare worker with PCR-confirmed SARS-CoV-2 infection or an uninfected control (not recorded which). The specimen comprised whole blood, sampled at baseline.

The CDR3 region is CASSLAQGGYGYTF. DNA of the CDR3: TGTGCCAGCAGTTTGGCGCAGGGGGGCTATGGCTACACCTTC. V gene TRBV12-3 or TRBV12-4 combines with J gene TRBJ1-2; 7 nucleotides match TRBD1. V was pared by 3 bases and J by 4 bases, with 5 bases of the junction left unmatched. The CDR3 extends over 14 amino acids.